Listed below are T cell receptor beta chains from one sample, sequenced in a study of T cells in localized non-small cell lung cancer. Sequencing was performed with immunoSEQ multiplex PCR; in TCRdb, only in-frame clones are kept and a portion is missing. The sample holds some 15,000 clones, around 87% seen once. The source was peripheral blood mononuclear cells, collected before any cancer treatment. The receptors originated from a woman between 35 and 75 years old with stage III lung adenocarcinoma. Both conserved end residues are part of each CDR3. A D gene is named only where the DNA matches it firmly. The size of a clone is reported for some rows only, either as once, few or many, or as a class for expanded clones.

NA	TRBV28	NA	TRBJ1-1	CASSPPDTNTEAFF	TGTGCCAGCAGTCCCCCGGACACGAACACTGAAGCTTTCTTT
once	TRBV7-2	NA	TRBJ1-1	CASSSQPRTEAFF	TGTGCCAGCAGCTCCCAACCACGGACTGAAGCTTTCTTT
NA	TRBV30	TRBD1	TRBJ2-1	CAWKFRDRGHNEQFF	TGTGCCTGGAAATTCCGGGACAGGGGTCACAATGAGCAGTTCTTC
NA	TRBV11-2	TRBD2	TRBJ2-4	CASSYRLAGSIEAKNIQYF	TGTGCCAGCAGCTACAGACTAGCGGGAAGTATTGAGGCCAAAAACATTCAGTACTTC
once	TRBV5-1	NA	TRBJ1-3	CASSLAPQGSGNTIYF	TGCGCCAGCAGCTTGGCCCCACAGGGCTCTGGAAACACCATATATTTT
NA	TRBV7-9	NA	TRBJ1-5	CASSFQDQPQHF	TGTGCCAGCAGCTTCCAGGATCAGCCCCAGCATTTT
NA	TRBV5-1	TRBD2	TRBJ2-7	CASKREGNEQYF	TGCGCCAGTAAGCGGGAGGGTAACGAGCAGTACTTC
NA	TRBV7-8	TRBD1	TRBJ1-2	CASSATGTGGRSYTF	TGTGCCAGCAGCGCCACCGGGACAGGGGGCAGGAGCTACACCTTC
NA	TRBV10-1	TRBD2	TRBJ2-5	CASSEWPSGQETQYF	TGCGCCAGCAGTGAGTGGCCTAGCGGCCAAGAGACCCAGTACTTC
NA	TRBV5-1	NA	TRBJ2-2	CASSLTSGTETGELFF	TGCGCCAGCAGCTTGACCTCCGGGACGGAGACCGGGGAGCTGTTTTTT
few	TRBV4-1	NA	TRBJ2-4	CASSQVPHRVSGNIQYF	TGCGCCAGCAGCCAAGTACCGCACAGGGTCAGCGGAAACATTCAGTACTTC
NA	TRBV19	NA	TRBJ2-2	CASSSGAAGTGELFF	TGTGCCAGTAGTAGCGGGGCCGCGGGCACCGGGGAGCTGTTTTTT
NA	TRBV11-3	TRBD2	TRBJ2-1	CASSLSPGSGRNYNEQFF	TGTGCCAGCAGCTTAAGTCCGGGAAGCGGGAGGAATTACAATGAGCAGTTCTTC
NA	TRBV4-3	NA	TRBJ2-5	CASSQAGGRETQYF	TGCGCCAGCAGCCAAGCAGGCGGCCGGGAGACCCAGTACTTC
NA	TRBV29-1	NA	TRBJ1-2	CSVVAAWPAYTF	TGCAGCGTTGTTGCGGCCTGGCCCGCCTACACCTTC
NA	TRBV2	TRBD2	TRBJ2-5	CASDTSGGTTQYF	TGTGCCAGCGATACGAGCGGGGGGACCACCCAGTACTTC